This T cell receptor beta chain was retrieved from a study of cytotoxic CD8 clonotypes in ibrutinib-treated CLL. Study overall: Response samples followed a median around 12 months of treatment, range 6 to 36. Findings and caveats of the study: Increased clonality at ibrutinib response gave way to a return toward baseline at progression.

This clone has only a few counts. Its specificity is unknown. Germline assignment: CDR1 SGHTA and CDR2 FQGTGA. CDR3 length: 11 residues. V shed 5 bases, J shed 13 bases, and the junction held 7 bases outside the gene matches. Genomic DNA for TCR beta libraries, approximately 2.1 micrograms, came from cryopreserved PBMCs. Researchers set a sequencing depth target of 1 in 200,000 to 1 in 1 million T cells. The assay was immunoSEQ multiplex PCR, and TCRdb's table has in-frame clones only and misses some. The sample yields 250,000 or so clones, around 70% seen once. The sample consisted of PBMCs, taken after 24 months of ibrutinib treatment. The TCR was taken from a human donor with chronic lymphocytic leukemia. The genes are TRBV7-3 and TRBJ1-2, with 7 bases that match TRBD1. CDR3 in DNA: TGTGCCAGCAGCGCGGGACAGTCTAGCACCTTC. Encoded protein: CASSAGQSSTF.